Each of the 25 T cell receptor beta chains below was sequenced from the same sample in a study of PD-L1 blockade in urothelial cancer. Sequenced by immunoSEQ multiplex PCR; TCRdb stores in-frame clones only, minus some. The sample includes some 25,000 clones, about four fifths of them seen just once. The sequencing here drew on PBMCs, taken around atezolizumab (anti-PD-L1) treatment. These receptor sequences come from a man aged 65-85 years with urothelial cancer.

The chain couples TRBV7-2 to TRBJ2-2; 9 bases are shared with TRBD1. Unmatched junction bases numbered 6, after V lost 3 bases and J lost 7 bases. This CDR3 is built from 15 residues. Germline-derived CDR1 and CDR2 are SGHTA and FQGNSA. This CDR3 reads CASSFRQGVVGELFF. The CDR3 DNA follows: TGTGCCAGCAGCTTCAGACAGGGGGTTGTCGGGGAGCTGTTTTTT.

The V gene is TRBV19, the J gene TRBJ1-3; 8 bases align to TRBD1. CDR3 length equals 15 residues. Per the germline V gene, CDR1 is LNHDA and CDR2 is SQIVND (reference sequence). Trimming took 5 bases from V and 0 from J; bases not matched to a gene: 3. The CDR3 here is CASSGDRISGNTIYF. CDR3 nucleotides: TGTGCCAGTAGTGGGGACAGGATCTCTGGAAACACCATATATTTT.

V and J are TRBV28 and TRBJ2-7; the match to TRBD1 covers 7 bases. V was clipped by 8 bases and J by 3 bases; unmatched bases: 7. The length of the CDR3 is 13 residues. Germline lookup yields CDR1 MDHEN and CDR2 SYDVKM. The CDR3 spells CASRKTGYYEQYF. CDR3 bases: TGTGCCAGCCGAAAGACAGGGTACTACGAGCAGTACTTC.

V usage is TRBV6-5 and J usage is TRBJ2-1, with 11 nucleotides matching TRBD2. From germline, CDR1 is MNHEY and CDR2 SVGAGI. CDR3 size: 15 residues. J lost 4 bases, V lost 7 bases, and 6 bases had no gene match. The CDR3 nucleotides are TGTGCCAGCACCCGAACTAGCGGGAGATACAATGAGCAGTTCTTC. Translated: CASTRTSGRYNEQFF.

The chain joins TRBV7-9 to TRBJ2-6; D perhaps matches TRBD2 (6 bases). Germline CDR1 and CDR2: SEHNR and FQNEAQ (reference sequence). This CDR3 spans 15 amino acids. V was pared by 3 bases and J by 0 bases, with 6 bases between. The CDR3 nucleotides read TGTGCCAGCAGCTTGGGGGGCTCTGGGGCCAACGTCCTGACTTTC. It specifies CASSLGGSGANVLTF. Using reference TRBV7-9 and TRBJ2-6 for the parts outside the CDR3, the full variable domain is DTGVSQNPRHKITKRGQNVTFRCDPISEHNRLYWYRQTLGQGPEFLTYFQNEAQLEKSRLLSDRFSAERPKGSFSTLEIQRTEQGDSAMYLCASSLGGSGANVLTFGAGSRLTVL.

The chain couples TRBV28 to TRBJ2-7; 9 bases are shared with TRBD1. The CDR3 totals 14 residues. The trim removed 3 bases at V and 5 bases at J, leaving 5 bases unmatched. Germline CDR1 and CDR2: MDHEN and SYDVKM. The CDR3 DNA reads TGTGCCAGCAGTTTTCTACAGGGGGCCGACGAGCAGTACTTC. The encoded protein is CASSFLQGADEQYF. The complete variable domain, with remaining parts taken from reference TRBV28 and TRBJ2-7, reads DVKVTQSSRYLVKRTGEKVFLECVQDMDHENMFWYRQDPGLGLRLIYFSYDVKMKEKGDIPEGYSVSREKKERFSLILESASTNQTSMYLCASSFLQGADEQYFGPGTRLTVT.

The V and J genes are TRBV4-1 and TRBJ1-3, with 9 bases fitting TRBD1. With V trimmed by 5 bases and J by 4 bases, 12 bases remained unmatched. CDR1 is MGHRA and CDR2 is YSYEKL in the germline V gene. This CDR3 has 17 amino acids. The CDR3: CASSGWGDRAAGNTIYF. In DNA, the CDR3 is TGCGCCAGCAGCGGATGGGGGGACAGGGCGGCCGGAAACACCATATATTTT.

This chain joins TRBV19 and TRBJ1-2; TRBD1 matches at 9 bases. CDR1 and CDR2 (germline): LNHDA, SQIVND (reference sequence). After removal of 0 bases from V and 4 bases from J, the junction contained 9 bases not matched to a gene. The CDR3 extends over 17 amino acids. In nucleotides, the CDR3 is TGTGCCAGTAGTATAGATCCTTCCGACAGGGGGATCTATGGCTACACCTTC. It yields the protein CASSIDPSDRGIYGYTF. Variable domain in full (rest from reference TRBV19 and TRBJ1-2): DGGITQSPKYLFRKEGQNVTLSCEQNLNHDAMYWYRQDPGQGLRLIYYSQIVNDFQKGDIAEGYSVSREKKESFPLTVTSAQKNPTAFYLCASSIDPSDRGIYGYTFGSGTRLTVV.

The DNA for the CDR3 is TGTGCCAGCAGCTTAGACGGAGCTCGGGCTAGCGGGAGCACAGATACGCAGTATTTT. Translated, it gives CASSLDGARASGSTDTQYF. V is TRBV11-2 and J is TRBJ2-3; 8 nucleotides align to TRBD2. The J segment lost 0 bases and the V segment lost 0 bases, leaving 11 bases of the junction unmatched. In germline, CDR1 is SGHAT, CDR2 FQNNGV. The CDR3 is 19 amino acids.

The chain uses TRBV7-6 and TRBJ2-7; D gene ambiguous. Germline assignment: CDR1 SGHVS and CDR2 FNYEAQ. V was pared by 1 base and J by 4 bases, with 14 bases between. This CDR3 is built from 15 residues. CDR3 coding DNA: TGTGCCAGCAGCTTAGGCGTAGGCCCAGGATACGAGCAGTACTTC. Its translation is CASSLGVGPGYEQYF.

CDR3 bases: TGTGCCAGCTCTCGCGACAGGGGCTCCTACGAGCAGTACTTC. This gives the protein CASSRDRGSYEQYF. The rearrangement links TRBV18 to TRBJ2-7; 8 nucleotides agree with TRBD1. Germline V CDR1 and CDR2: KGHSH, LQKENI. V gave up 6 bases and J gave up 0 bases; unmatched junction bases: 4. The CDR3 is made up of 14 amino acids.

V gene TRBV9 combines with J gene TRBJ2-3, with TRBD2 as a possible D gene (6 bases). V was clipped by 1 base and J by 5 bases, with 14 bases between them. There are 15 residues in the CDR3. CDR1 and CDR2 from the germline V gene are SGDLS and YYNGEE. This chain's CDR3 is CASSVRRDGLDTQYF. CDR3 in DNA: TGTGCCAGCAGCGTACGGCGGGATGGGTTAGATACGCAGTATTTT.

The chain carries TRBV4-1 and TRBJ2-3; 8 nucleotides match TRBD2. This CDR3 region has 15 residues. Germline trimming cut 1 base from V and 5 bases from J; bases unmatched to any gene: 5. The germline gives CDR1 MGHRA, CDR2 YSYEKL. Here the CDR3 reads CASSQGGAGGDTQYF. The CDR3 DNA sequence: TGCGCCAGCAGCCAAGGGGGCGCGGGAGGAGATACGCAGTATTTT.

The rearrangement links TRBV18 to TRBJ2-7, with 8 bases lining up with TRBD1. Germline CDR1 is KGHSH and CDR2 is LQKENI. The V segment lost 0 bases and the J segment 3 bases; nucleotides outside the gene matches: 4. The CDR3 sequence is 15 residues long. The CDR3 DNA is TGTGCCAGCTCACCACCCGGGACAGGAATCTACGAGCAGTACTTC. Protein sequence: CASSPPGTGIYEQYF.

The V gene is TRBV30, the J gene TRBJ1-5; 7 nucleotides match TRBD1. From germline, CDR1 is GTSNPN and CDR2 SVGIG (reference sequence). Trimming took 5 bases from V and 7 from J; bases not matched to a gene: 8. The CDR3 sequence is 13 residues long. The CDR3 reads CAWGPGGGQPQHF. CDR3 nucleotide sequence: TGTGCCTGGGGACCAGGGGGTGGGCAGCCCCAGCATTTT.

The CDR3 loop is CASSMGQASSYEQYF. In nucleotides, the CDR3 is TGTGCCAGCAGCATGGGACAGGCAAGCTCCTACGAGCAGTACTTC. This rearrangement joins TRBV7-9 to TRBJ2-7; 8 positions agree with TRBD1. Germline CDR1 reads SEHNR; CDR2 reads FQNEAQ (reference sequence). The CDR3 loop spans 15 amino acids. Unmatched junction bases numbered 6, after V lost 5 bases and J lost 0 bases.

The chain recombines TRBV6-1 with TRBJ2-2, with a possible D match to TRBD2 (7 bases). Trimming took off 1 base at V and 3 bases at J, with 12 bases between the two ends. CDR1 is MNHNS, CDR2 SASEGT, per germline. The CDR3 contains 16 residues. CDR3 nucleotides: TGTGCCAGCAGTGAAGAAGGGGGGAGGGACACCGGGGAGCTGTTTTTT. Protein product: CASSEEGGRDTGELFF.

This clone was picked up a small number of times. The chain combines TRBV19 with TRBJ1-5; TRBD1 aligns across 9 bases. V lost 7 bases, J lost 6 bases, and 7 bases stayed unmatched. The CDR3 contains 14 residues. The germline CDR1 and CDR2 sequences are LNHDA and SQIVND (reference sequence). This chain's CDR3 is CASMGTGRVQPQHF. CDR3 DNA: TGTGCCAGTATGGGGACAGGGAGAGTTCAGCCCCAGCATTTT.

The chain employs TRBV2 and TRBJ1-1, with D perhaps TRBD1 (6 bases). The V gene lost 5 bases and the J gene lost 4 bases, with 14 bases spanning the gap. The CDR3 runs to 14 residues. The germline V gene encodes CDR1 SNHLY and CDR2 FYNNEI. The CDR3 DNA sequence: TGTGCCAGCAGTCAAGACAGGCTGGGCACTGAAGCTTTCTTT. Translation: CASSQDRLGTEAFF.

V gene TRBV19 combines with J gene TRBJ1-1; 9 bases map to TRBD1. J was trimmed by 1 base and V by 6 bases; bases with no gene match: 6. The CDR3 is made up of 15 amino acids. CDR1 is LNHDA, CDR2 SQIVND, per germline (reference sequence). Here the CDR3 DNA reads TGTGCCAGTAGCGACAGGACAGGGGAGAACACTGAAGCTTTCTTT. Residues: CASSDRTGENTEAFF.

The chain has TRBV28 and TRBJ2-7; 7 bases match TRBD2. The CDR3 has 15 amino acids. V shed 6 bases, J shed 4 bases, and the junction held 12 bases outside the gene matches. CDR1 and CDR2 (germline): MDHEN, SYDVKM. CDR3 sequence (DNA): TGTGCCAGCAGCGACTCCGGGACTACACGTTACGAGCAGTACTTC. Amino acids: CASSDSGTTRYEQYF.

The chain employs TRBV7-2 and TRBJ2-7; D possibly corresponds to TRBD1 (5 bases). CDR3 length: 13 residues. CDR1 is SGHTA and CDR2 is FQGNSA in the germline V gene. The V end was cut by 3 bases, the J end by 6 bases, with 12 bases between. The DNA for the CDR3 is TGTGCCAGCAGCTTGGGGCCAGCGTCCGAGCAGTACTTC. Translation: CASSLGPASEQYF.

The V and J genes are TRBV10-3 and TRBJ2-3, with 10 bases identical to TRBD2. After removal of 9 bases from V and 4 bases from J, the junction contained 7 bases not matched to a gene. The CDR3 runs 14 residues. Looked up from germline, CDR1 is ENHRY and CDR2 is SYGVKD. The CDR3 here is CAMSQREGSDTQYF. Written as DNA, the CDR3 is TGTGCCATGTCCCAGCGGGAGGGGTCAGATACGCAGTATTTT.

V usage is TRBV2 and J usage is TRBJ1-2; perhaps TRBD1 as D (5 bases). The CDR3 sequence is 14 residues long. Trimming shortened V by 7 bases and J by 3 bases, and 15 bases separated the two germline ends. CDR1 and CDR2 (germline): SNHLY, FYNNEI. The chain's CDR3 is CASTPRTSYYGYTF. For the CDR3, the DNA is TGTGCCAGCACCCCGCGGACATCTTACTATGGCTACACCTTC.

This chain uses TRBV28 with TRBJ2-7, with 9 positions matching TRBD1. The CDR3 is made up of 14 amino acids. Germline lookup yields CDR1 MDHEN and CDR2 SYDVKM. With 6 bases clipped from V and 3 bases from J, the junction kept 6 bases outside the gene matches. The CDR3 DNA reads TGTGCCAGCAGGCCCGGGACAGGGCACTACGAGCAGTACTTC. This codes for CASRPGTGHYEQYF.